This T cell receptor beta chain came from a study of blood T cell repertoires in COVID-19. Study overall: COVID-19 samples from acute and convalescent phases originated in the United States, Italy and Spain. From T cells, B-cell-depleted T cells, or PBMCs came the material, which was cDNA or gDNA.

Authors' processing steps: Nucleated cell number was recorded as an estimate derived from reference gene primer amplification. Assay: immunoSEQ multiplex PCR; the TCRdb copy retains only in-frame clones and omits some. Clonal size and the V and J genes are those of that table, whereas D and trimming came from the DNA. The sample carries 200,000 to 250,000 clones, around 90% recorded once. CDR1 KGHSH and CDR2 LQKENI come from the germline V gene. The junction had 14 bases not matched to a gene; V was cut back by 6 bases and J by 4 bases. The CDR3 covers 16 residues. The chain couples TRBV18 to TRBJ2-7; 8 nucleotides align to TRBD1. Sequencing was done on a sample of peripheral blood. This receptor was obtained from a man aged 25 to 40 with acute or convalescent COVID-19. DNA of the CDR3: TGTGCCAGCTCCCCTACCCCGGGACAGGTGAAGTACGAGCAGTACTTC. Translation: CASSPTPGQVKYEQYF.